This TCR beta chain comes out of a study of STAT5B mutations in CD4+ large granular lymphocyte leukemia. Method: immunoSEQ multiplex PCR; TCRdb's copy keeps in-frame clones and lacks some. Of tens of thousands of clones listed, over 65% are singletons. Comment on this clone: Its specificity is not known.

Between the trimmed V and J ends, which lost 5 bases and 9 bases, there was a span of 17 bases. CDR1 and CDR2 (germline): SGHTA, FQGNSA. The CDR3 is 14 amino acids. Study outcomes and limitations: Main leukemic clonotypes were patient-specific, but about 26% appeared at low frequency elsewhere.

The chain carries TRBV7-2 and TRBJ1-5; D possibly corresponds to TRBD1 (5 bases). This clonotype originated in a human donor in good health. The sequenced sample consisted of CD4+ T cells from blood buffy coats. This CDR3 is CASSRDGGLGPQHF. The CDR3 bases are TGTGCCAGCAGCCGGGACGGCGGTCTGGGGCCCCAGCATTTT.